This section outlines one T cell receptor (beta chain) sequence together with its context. Trimming took 3 bases from V and 1 from J; bases not matched to a gene: 4. Germline loops: CDR1 MDHEN, CDR2 SYDVKM. CDR3 length: 16 amino acids. TCR beta sequencing was performed on blood CD8+ and CD4+ T cells. Stable or active relapsing-remitting multiple sclerosis, untreated and meeting revised McDonald criteria, defined the controls. This sample was taken from a study of CD8 T cells in Susac syndrome. Reverse transcription of 0.5 to 1 ug RNA was performed with random hexamers. With immunoSEQ multiplex PCR, TCR beta CDR3 was amplified across 54 Vbeta and 13 Jbeta. Using its own MiXCR run on the immunoSEQ multiplex PCR reads, TCRdb lists one record per CDR3 protein. The top ten clones hold 0.5% of a sample with approximately 80,000 distinct CDR3 sequences, roughly nine tenths of them seen once.

V usage is TRBV28 and J usage is TRBJ2-2, with 8 bases identical to TRBD1. Sequenced input: CD8+ T cells from PBMCs. This clonotype was obtained from a human donor with multiple sclerosis. CDR3 bases: TGTGCCAGCAGTTTTCTGGGGACAGGGAACACCGGGGAGCTGTTTTTT. This encodes CASSFLGTGNTGELFF.